This TCR beta chain was sequenced in a study of control samples from healthy donors and cancer patients. Germline lookup yields CDR1 SGDLS and CDR2 YYNGEE. The CDR3 spans 16 residues. V lost 4 bases to trimming and J lost 1 base, with 18 bases between them. Clones were sequenced by immunoSEQ multiplex PCR, and TCRdb holds only the in-frame ones, with some missing. Of approximately 150,000 clones listed, around 94% are singletons. The chain combines TRBV9 with TRBJ2-7, with TRBD1 as a possible D gene (6 bases). The receptor comes from a man in his forties or fifties in good health. Sequencing input: blood. CDR3 protein: CASSIRSGDPSYEQYF. The CDR3 DNA is TGTGCCAGCAGCATACGTTCAGGGGACCCTTCCTACGAGCAGTACTTC.